This is a list of T cell receptor beta chains from one sample in a study of shared clonotypes between healthy human individuals. Data came from immunoSEQ multiplex PCR; TCRdb stores just in-frame clones and leaves some out. This sample has about 2 million clones, with about 95% found just once. Sequencing was done on a sample of naive CD8+ T cells sorted from blood. These TCRs come from a man younger than 30 in good health. Both conserved end residues are part of each CDR3. Fields, in order: V gene, J gene, clone size, D gene, CDR3 length, CDR3 DNA, CDR3 protein. D genes are given only for firm matches. Rows may omit the clone size; those that give it use once, few, many or a size class.

V gene: TRBV7-9; J gene: TRBJ1-5; clone size: NA; D gene: NA; CDR3 length: 16; CDR3 DNA: TGTGCCAGCAGCTCCACGAGGGAGCACCCGTATCAGCCCCAGCATTTT; CDR3 protein: CASSSTREHPYQPQHF
V gene: TRBV6-5; J gene: TRBJ1-5; clone size: NA; D gene: NA; CDR3 length: 13; CDR3 DNA: TGTGCCAGCAGTGGGGACGCTAATCAGCCCCAGCATTTT; CDR3 protein: CASSGDANQPQHF
V gene: TRBV7-9; J gene: TRBJ2-7; clone size: NA; D gene: NA; CDR3 length: 13; CDR3 DNA: TGTGCCAGCAGCTACGTCGGGGGCTGGGAGCAGTACTTC; CDR3 protein: CASSYVGGWEQYF
V gene: TRBV7-9; J gene: TRBJ1-5; clone size: NA; D gene: NA; CDR3 length: 13; CDR3 DNA: TGTGCCAGCAGCTTCATGGGGAATCAGCCCCAGCATTTT; CDR3 protein: CASSFMGNQPQHF
V gene: TRBV6-6; J gene: TRBJ2-7; clone size: NA; D gene: NA; CDR3 length: 14; CDR3 DNA: TGTGCCAGCAGCCCTCTGGGGAGTTTGTACGAGCAGTACTTC; CDR3 protein: CASSPLGSLYEQYF
V gene: TRBV11-2; J gene: TRBJ1-1; clone size: NA; D gene: NA; CDR3 length: 14; CDR3 DNA: TGTGCCAGCAGCTGGGGGGGCATGAACACTGAAGCTTTCTTT; CDR3 protein: CASSWGGMNTEAFF
V gene: TRBV4-3; J gene: TRBJ2-1; clone size: NA; D gene: TRBD2; CDR3 length: 16; CDR3 DNA: TGCGCCAGCAGCACCCGATTCAGCGGGAGTTACAATGAGCAGTTCTTC; CDR3 protein: CASSTRFSGSYNEQFF
V gene: TRBV29-1; J gene: TRBJ2-5; clone size: NA; D gene: NA; CDR3 length: 12; CDR3 DNA: TGCAGCGCATGGGAGTACCAAGAGACCCAGTACTTC; CDR3 protein: CSAWEYQETQYF
V gene: TRBV9; J gene: TRBJ2-3; clone size: NA; D gene: NA; CDR3 length: 15; CDR3 DNA: TGTGCCAGCAGCGTAGGAGGAGGACTCACAGATACGCAGTATTTT; CDR3 protein: CASSVGGGLTDTQYF
V gene: TRBV7-9; J gene: TRBJ2-7; clone size: NA; D gene: TRBD1; CDR3 length: 15; CDR3 DNA: TGTGCCAGCAGCTTCCCGGACAGGGGGCGACACGAGCAGTACTTC; CDR3 protein: CASSFPDRGRHEQYF
V gene: TRBV2; J gene: TRBJ1-4; clone size: NA; D gene: NA; CDR3 length: 13; CDR3 DNA: TGTGCCAGCAAATTCAGCAATAATGAAAAACTGTTTTTT; CDR3 protein: CASKFSNNEKLFF
V gene: TRBV6-5; J gene: TRBJ2-7; clone size: NA; D gene: TRBD2; CDR3 length: 16; CDR3 DNA: TGTGCCAGCAGTTACTCGGCTAGCGGGGGGGCCTACGAGCAGTACTTC; CDR3 protein: CASSYSASGGAYEQYF
V gene: TRBV5-5; J gene: TRBJ1-3; clone size: NA; D gene: TRBD1; CDR3 length: 15; CDR3 DNA: TGTGCCAGCAGCGACGACAGGGTTTCTGGAAACACCATATATTTT; CDR3 protein: CASSDDRVSGNTIYF
V gene: TRBV30; J gene: TRBJ2-7; clone size: NA; D gene: TRBD1; CDR3 length: 15; CDR3 DNA: TGTGCCTGGAGTGTACCTAGGACAGGGGGCTACGAGCAGTACTTC; CDR3 protein: CAWSVPRTGGYEQYF
V gene: TRBV13; J gene: TRBJ1-6; clone size: NA; D gene: NA; CDR3 length: 14; CDR3 DNA: TGTGCCAGCAGTTCCCGGACAGAAGATTCACCCCTCCACTTT; CDR3 protein: CASSSRTEDSPLHF
V gene: TRBV4-1; J gene: TRBJ2-7; clone size: once; D gene: NA; CDR3 length: 15; CDR3 DNA: TGCGCCAGCAGCCAAGAGTCGGTTTCTCTTTACGAGCAGTACTTC; CDR3 protein: CASSQESVSLYEQYF
V gene: TRBV7-2; J gene: TRBJ2-7; clone size: NA; D gene: TRBD2; CDR3 length: 14; CDR3 DNA: TGTGCCAGCAGCTTAGGGCTAGCGGGAGCCGAGCAGTACTTC; CDR3 protein: CASSLGLAGAEQYF
V gene: TRBV19; J gene: TRBJ2-7; clone size: NA; D gene: TRBD1; CDR3 length: 16; CDR3 DNA: TGTGCCAGTAGTATTGATCGACGGGACAGGGGGCATGAGCAGTACTTC; CDR3 protein: CASSIDRRDRGHEQYF
V gene: TRBV7-9; J gene: TRBJ2-3; clone size: once; D gene: NA; CDR3 length: 13; CDR3 DNA: TGTGCCAGCAGCTTAGGACTAGCAGATACGCAGTATTTT; CDR3 protein: CASSLGLADTQYF
V gene: TRBV5-6; J gene: TRBJ1-3; clone size: NA; D gene: NA; CDR3 length: 12; CDR3 DNA: TGTGCCAGCAATGGGCAAGGAAACACCATATATTTT; CDR3 protein: CASNGQGNTIYF
V gene: TRBV6-5; J gene: TRBJ2-7; clone size: NA; D gene: NA; CDR3 length: 12; CDR3 DNA: TGTGCCAGCAGCCTTGGGTTCTACGAGCAGTACTTC; CDR3 protein: CASSLGFYEQYF
V gene: TRBV6-5; J gene: TRBJ2-3; clone size: NA; D gene: TRBD2; CDR3 length: 16; CDR3 DNA: TGTGCCAGCAGTTACTCGATAGCGGGAGATGCAGATACGCAGTATTTT; CDR3 protein: CASSYSIAGDADTQYF
V gene: TRBV9; J gene: TRBJ1-1; clone size: few; D gene: TRBD1; CDR3 length: 18; CDR3 DNA: TGTGCCAGCAGCTTGGGACAGGGGCATATGTCTGCGAACACTGAAGCTTTCTTT; CDR3 protein: CASSLGQGHMSANTEAFF